Listed below are T cell receptor beta chains from one sample, sequenced in a study of T cells in Graves' hyperthyroidism and ophthalmopathy. TCRdb re-derived calls from the multiplex PCR reads in MiXCR, one entry per CDR3 protein. This table has around 720,000 distinct CDR3 sequences, about 35% appearing once. The sample comprised blood. All receptors derive from a woman aged 40 to 50 with Graves' hyperthyroidism. Both conserved end residues are part of each CDR3. Fields, in order: J gene, D gene, clone size, CDR3 length, V gene, CDR3 DNA, CDR3 protein. D genes are given only for firm matches. Clone size is given for some rows only: seen once, a few or many times, or a class if the clone is expanded.

J: TRBJ2-5; D: NA; size: NA; length: 14; V: TRBV7-2; DNA: TGTGCCAGCAGCCCAGACGGGATCCAAGAGACCCAGTACTTC; CDR3: CASSPDGIQETQYF
J: TRBJ1-1; D: NA; size: NA; length: 13; V: TRBV20-1; DNA: TGCAGTGCTAGAAGACAGGCCGCGACTGAAGCTTCCTTT; CDR3: CSARRQAATEASF
J: TRBJ2-5; D: TRBD1; size: many; length: 13; V: TRBV5-6; DNA: TGTGCCAGCAGCAAGACAGGGAAAGAGACCCAGTACTTC; CDR3: CASSKTGKETQYF
J: TRBJ1-6; D: TRBD1; size: NA; length: 17; V: TRBV4-1; DNA: TGCGCCAGCAGCCAAGGCCGGGACAGGGCGTATAATTCACCCCTCCACTTT; CDR3: CASSQGRDRAYNSPLHF
J: TRBJ1-2; D: NA; size: NA; length: 11; V: TRBV7-9; DNA: TGTGCCGGCCGGGGGGACTATGGCTACACCTTC; CDR3: CAGRGDYGYTF
J: TRBJ2-3; D: NA; size: few; length: 14; V: TRBV20-1; DNA: TGCAGTGCGCCTGGGGGCGTCGCTACAGATACGCAGTATTTT; CDR3: CSAPGGVATDTQYF
J: TRBJ1-5; D: NA; size: NA; length: 14; V: TRBV19; DNA: TGTGCCAGTAGCCGCCCAGGCCGCAATCAGCCCCAGCATTTT; CDR3: CASSRPGRNQPQHF
J: TRBJ2-1; D: TRBD1; size: NA; length: 15; V: TRBV10-3; DNA: TGTGCCACCCGTAAACCCCGGGACAGGGCTGATGAGCAGTTCTTC; CDR3: CATRKPRDRADEQFF
J: TRBJ1-2; D: NA; size: once; length: 15; V: TRBV15; DNA: TGTGCCAGCAGCCTCGATATCAAGGCCAACTATGGCTACACCTTC; CDR3: CASSLDIKANYGYTF
J: TRBJ2-7; D: TRBD2; size: few; length: 13; V: TRBV20-1; DNA: TGCAGTGCAAATACGGGACTAGTCGGCGAGCAGTACTTC; CDR3: CSANTGLVGEQYF
J: TRBJ2-7; D: NA; size: NA; length: 15; V: TRBV7-9; DNA: TGTGCCAGCAGCTCAGAGACCAGTGAGCTCTACGAGCAGTACTTC; CDR3: CASSSETSELYEQYF
J: TRBJ1-2; D: TRBD1; size: once; length: 15; V: TRBV7-9; DNA: TGCGCCAGCAGCCAAGACAGGGGGCTTCACTATGGCTACACCTTC; CDR3: CASSQDRGLHYGYTF
J: TRBJ1-2; D: TRBD1; size: few; length: 16; V: TRBV19; DNA: TGTGCCAGTACCTCCCCGGGGGACAGCTTTAACTATGGCTACACCTTC; CDR3: CASTSPGDSFNYGYTF